Listed below are T cell receptor beta chains from one sample, sequenced in a study of T cells in localized non-small cell lung cancer. Some clones are missing from TCRdb's copy, which holds only in-frame ones; the method was immunoSEQ multiplex PCR. The sample carries around 53,000 clones, over 60% recorded once. This specimen was PBMCs, taken before any cancer treatment. Every receptor here comes from a woman between 40 and 69 years old with stage II lung adenocarcinoma. Both conserved end residues are part of each CDR3. The D gene is left open where the match is weak. Clone size appears in some rows only: once, few, many, or a class for an expanded clone.

V,J,D,size,DNA,CDR3
TRBV19,TRBJ2-3,NA,NA,TGTGCCAGTAGTGAGGGTTTCACAGATACGCAGTATTTT,CASSEGFTDTQYF
TRBV18,TRBJ1-6,NA,NA,TGTGCCAGCTCACCAGGGGGAAGCTCCTATAATTCACCCCTCCACTTT,CASSPGGSSYNSPLHF
TRBV5-4,TRBJ2-7,NA,NA,TGTGCCAGCAGCTTGGCCAATTCCGTAGGCGAGCAGTACTTC,CASSLANSVGEQYF
TRBV6-1,TRBJ1-4,NA,NA,TGTGCCAGCAGTGAAAGTTCGGGGACCACCGCCAGTCATGAAAAACTGTTTTTT,CASSESSGTTASHEKLFF
TRBV4-2,TRBJ2-3,NA,NA,TGTGCCAGCAGCCGTAGAAAGGGGGGGCGTGGCACAGATACGCAGTATTTT,CASSRRKGGRGTDTQYF
TRBV9,TRBJ2-2,NA,NA,TGTGCCAGCAGCCCAGAGGGACACGGGGAGCTGTTTTTT,CASSPEGHGELFF
TRBV18,TRBJ2-7,NA,NA,TGTGCCAGCTCACCCCCACCAGGGGGAGGCGAGCAGTACTTC,CASSPPPGGGEQYF
TRBV28,TRBJ2-3,TRBD1,NA,TGTGCCAGCAGGCTGGGACAGGGGAGCACAGATACGCAGTATTTT,CASRLGQGSTDTQYF
TRBV28,TRBJ1-1,NA,NA,TGTGCCAGCAGTTTATACCAGGCTCAAGAAGCTTTCTTT,CASSLYQAQEAFF
TRBV6-1,TRBJ1-2,NA,once,TGTGCCAGCAGTGGTCAGACAGATGGCTACACCTTC,CASSGQTDGYTF
TRBV7-9,TRBJ2-5,NA,NA,TGTGCCAGCAGCTTTTCGGGTGAAGAGACCCAGTACTTC,CASSFSGEETQYF
TRBV6-6,TRBJ1-3,NA,once,TGTGCCAGCAGTTTTACAAACGGAAACACCATATATTTT,CASSFTNGNTIYF
TRBV6-6,TRBJ2-1,NA,NA,TGTGCCAGCAGTTCCTCCCACCCGGAGGATCAGTTCTTC,CASSSSHPEDQFF
TRBV9,TRBJ2-3,TRBD2,NA,TGTGCCAGCAGCGCCAACGGACTAGCAAGGGCAGATACGCAGTATTTT,CASSANGLARADTQYF
TRBV30,TRBJ1-1,NA,once,TGTGCCTGGAGTGTTGACCGGAACACTGAAGCTTTCTTT,CAWSVDRNTEAFF
TRBV27,TRBJ2-1,NA,NA,TGTGCCAGCAGTAGCTACCTAGGCAATGAGCAGTTCTTC,CASSSYLGNEQFF
TRBV6-4,TRBJ2-3,NA,NA,TGTGCCAGCAGTGTAACCAGGGGAGGCACAGATACGCAGTATTTT,CASSVTRGGTDTQYF
TRBV2,TRBJ1-4,NA,NA,TGTGCCAGCAGTGGAGGAAGGGTTAATGAAAAACTGTTTTTT,CASSGGRVNEKLFF
TRBV28,TRBJ1-2,NA,few,TGTGCCAGCAGTTTAAACCCAGCCACACCTTATGGCTACACCTTC,CASSLNPATPYGYTF
TRBV5-1,TRBJ2-7,TRBD2,NA,TGCGCCAGCAGCTTACTGGGGGGGACCTCCTACGAGCAGTACTTC,CASSLLGGTSYEQYF
TRBV4-2,TRBJ2-1,TRBD1,NA,TGTGCCAGCAGCCAAGACGTAGGGACAGGGACCTACAATGAGCAGTTCTTC,CASSQDVGTGTYNEQFF
TRBV28,TRBJ2-2,NA,once,TGTGCCAGCAGTTTAAGGGGGGCCGGGGAGCTGTTTTTT,CASSLRGAGELFF
TRBV5-6,TRBJ2-7,NA,NA,TGTGCCAGCAGCGGGGCAACCAGCGAGCAGTACTTC,CASSGATSEQYF
TRBV6-6,TRBJ2-3,NA,once,TGTGCCAGCAGCTATCCTCCGGGCAGCACAGATACGCAGTATTTT,CASSYPPGSTDTQYF
TRBV6-5,TRBJ1-5,NA,NA,TGTGCCAGCAGTTCTTTAGATCAGCCCCAGCATTTT,CASSSLDQPQHF
TRBV13,TRBJ1-5,TRBD1,NA,TGTGCCAGCAGCCGGGGACAGGGACTAGGTAGCAATCAGCCCCAGCATTTT,CASSRGQGLGSNQPQHF
TRBV29-1,TRBJ2-1,NA,NA,TGCAGCGTTGATGTCCTAGCCAATGAGCAGTTCTTC,CSVDVLANEQFF
TRBV30,TRBJ1-1,NA,NA,TGTGCCTGGAGTGTACAGGGAGGCTCGCGTGAAGCTTTCTTT,CAWSVQGGSREAFF
TRBV18,TRBJ2-3,NA,few,TGTGCCAGCTCACCGGAACGGACTATCCCTACCCACTCGATAAGCACAGATACGCAGTATTTT,CASSPERTIPTHSISTDTQYF
TRBV28,TRBJ1-3,NA,NA,TGTGCCAGCAGGGGAGGACGGCGTTTCTCTGGAAACACCATATATTTT,CASRGGRRFSGNTIYF
TRBV5-4,TRBJ2-1,NA,NA,TGTGCCAGCAGACCTATAGGAGTCCACAATGAGCAGTTCTTC,CASRPIGVHNEQFF
TRBV7-2,TRBJ1-2,TRBD1,once,TGTGCCAGCAGCCCGGACAGGGAAGGGTATGGCTACACCTTC,CASSPDREGYGYTF
TRBV30,TRBJ1-3,NA,NA,TGTGCCTGGAGTCGAAGTCCAACCTCTGGAAACACCATATATTTT,CAWSRSPTSGNTIYF
TRBV19,TRBJ1-3,TRBD1,medium-sized,TGTGCCAGTAGTACGGGACAGGCCTCTGGAAACACCATATATTTT,CASSTGQASGNTIYF
TRBV7-2,TRBJ1-2,NA,NA,TGTGCCAGCAGCGGCGGGGAGGGGCAGAAGCGTTATGGCTACACCTTC,CASSGGEGQKRYGYTF
TRBV2,TRBJ2-5,NA,once,TGTGCCAGCAGTGGTCTTGGCCAACGTGGGGAGACCCAGTACTTC,CASSGLGQRGETQYF
TRBV27,TRBJ1-4,TRBD1,NA,TGTGCCAGCAGTTTATCGAGACAGGGTGAAAAACTGTTTTTT,CASSLSRQGEKLFF
TRBV11-2,TRBJ2-2,NA,NA,TGTGCCAGTGCGAGGAGGGGGAACACCGGGGAGCTGTTTTTT,CASARRGNTGELFF
TRBV5-4,TRBJ1-1,TRBD1,NA,TGTGCCAGCAGCGCCGGACAGGGGGCTGGAATGAACACTGAAGCTTTCTTT,CASSAGQGAGMNTEAFF
TRBV9,TRBJ2-1,TRBD2,NA,TGTGCCAGCAGCGTAGGTGAAGCGGGGGGGCAGAATGAGCAGTTCTTC,CASSVGEAGGQNEQFF
TRBV5-1,TRBJ2-7,TRBD1,NA,TGCGCCAGCAGCATCGGGACAGGGATGGACGCAGAGCAGTACTTC,CASSIGTGMDAEQYF
TRBV9,TRBJ2-1,NA,NA,TGTGCCAGCAGCGTATTGGGTGAGCAGTTCTTC,CASSVLGEQFF
TRBV4-3,TRBJ1-1,NA,few,TGCGCCAGCAGCCAAGAGAAGGGCAGGAACACTGAAGCTTTCTTT,CASSQEKGRNTEAFF